This T cell receptor beta chain stems from a study of blood T cell repertoires in COVID-19. Background on the study: From the United States, Italy and Spain came samples of acute and convalescent COVID-19. The analysed material was cDNA or gDNA that came from T cells, B-cell-depleted T cells, or PBMCs.

In the source study's methods: Researchers report that nucleated cell counts were estimated from reference gene primer amplification. Produced via immunoSEQ multiplex PCR; TCRdb's table is partial and in-frame only. That table gives V, J and clone size, and the DNA gave D and trimming. The top ten clones hold 9% to 9.5% of a sample with tens of thousands of clones, over 75% of them seen once. Germline V CDR1 and CDR2: LGHDT, YNNKEL (reference sequence). The CDR3 covers 13 residues. V dropped 4 bases and J dropped 5 bases, with 9 bases sitting between them. The V call is TRBV3-1 (or the pseudogene TRBV3-2), the J call TRBJ1-5, with D tentatively TRBD1 (5 bases). This receptor was identified in a woman older than 75 with active COVID-19. The source material was peripheral blood. The CDR3 loop reads CASSRQTDQPQHF. The CDR3 nucleotides are TGTGCCAGCAGCCGCCAGACAGATCAGCCCCAGCATTTT.